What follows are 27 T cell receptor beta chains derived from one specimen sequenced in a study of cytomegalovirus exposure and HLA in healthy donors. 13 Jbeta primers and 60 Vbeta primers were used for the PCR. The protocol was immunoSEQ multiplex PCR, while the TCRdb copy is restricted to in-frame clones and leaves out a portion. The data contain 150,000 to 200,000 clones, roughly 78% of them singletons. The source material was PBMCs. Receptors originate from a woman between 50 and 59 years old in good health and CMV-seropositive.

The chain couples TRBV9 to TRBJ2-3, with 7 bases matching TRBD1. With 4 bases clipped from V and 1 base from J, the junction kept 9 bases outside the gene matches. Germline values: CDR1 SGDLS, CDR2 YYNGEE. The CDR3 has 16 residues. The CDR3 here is CASSPRGQGGTDTQYF. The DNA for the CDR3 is TGTGCCAGCAGCCCGAGGGGGCAGGGGGGCACAGATACGCAGTATTTT.

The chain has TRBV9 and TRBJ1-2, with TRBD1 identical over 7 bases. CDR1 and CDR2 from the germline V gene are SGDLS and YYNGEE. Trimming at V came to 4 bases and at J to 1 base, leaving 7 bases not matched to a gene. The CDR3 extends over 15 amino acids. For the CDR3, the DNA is TGTGCCAGCAGCACTCGACAGGGTTTTAACTATGGCTACACCTTC. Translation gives CASSTRQGFNYGYTF.

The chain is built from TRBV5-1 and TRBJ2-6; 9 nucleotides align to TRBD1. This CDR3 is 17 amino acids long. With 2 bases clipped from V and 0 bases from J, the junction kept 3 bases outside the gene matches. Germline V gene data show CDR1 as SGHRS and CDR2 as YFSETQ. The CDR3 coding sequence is TGCGCCAGCAGCTTAGGGACAGGGAACTCTGGGGCCAACGTCCTGACTTTC. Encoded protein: CASSLGTGNSGANVLTF.

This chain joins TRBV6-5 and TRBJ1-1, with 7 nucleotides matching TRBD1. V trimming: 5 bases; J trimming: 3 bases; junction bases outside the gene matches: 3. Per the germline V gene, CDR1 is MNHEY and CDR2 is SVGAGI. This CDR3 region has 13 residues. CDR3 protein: CASSTDRDTEAFF. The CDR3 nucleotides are TGTGCCAGCAGTACCGACAGGGACACTGAAGCTTTCTTT.

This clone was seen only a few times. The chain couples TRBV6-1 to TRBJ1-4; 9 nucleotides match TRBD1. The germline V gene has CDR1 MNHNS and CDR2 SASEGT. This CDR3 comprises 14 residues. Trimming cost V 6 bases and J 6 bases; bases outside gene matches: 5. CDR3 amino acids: CASSLQGADEKLFF. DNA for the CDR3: TGTGCCAGCAGCCTACAGGGGGCTGATGAAAAACTGTTTTTT.

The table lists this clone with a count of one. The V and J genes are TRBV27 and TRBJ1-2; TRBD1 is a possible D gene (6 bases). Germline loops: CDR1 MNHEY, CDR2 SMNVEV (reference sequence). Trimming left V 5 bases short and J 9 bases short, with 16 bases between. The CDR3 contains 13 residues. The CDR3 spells CASSLLGQSRYTF. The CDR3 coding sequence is TGTGCCAGCAGTCTTCTCGGACAGTCGCGCTACACCTTC.

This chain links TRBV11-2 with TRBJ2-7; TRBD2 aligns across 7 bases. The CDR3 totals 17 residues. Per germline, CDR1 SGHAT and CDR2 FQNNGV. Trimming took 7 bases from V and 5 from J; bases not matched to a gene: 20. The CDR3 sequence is CASILPGAGIVVDEQYF. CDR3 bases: TGTGCCAGCATTCTACCGGGAGCGGGGATCGTCGTCGACGAGCAGTACTTC.

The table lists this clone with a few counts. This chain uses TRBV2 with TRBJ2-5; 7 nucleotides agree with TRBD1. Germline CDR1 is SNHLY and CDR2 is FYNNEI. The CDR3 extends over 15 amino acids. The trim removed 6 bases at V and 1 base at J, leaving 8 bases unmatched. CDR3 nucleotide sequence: TGTGCCAGCAGCAAAGAGGGACAGCTCCAAGAGACCCAGTACTTC. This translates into CASSKEGQLQETQYF.

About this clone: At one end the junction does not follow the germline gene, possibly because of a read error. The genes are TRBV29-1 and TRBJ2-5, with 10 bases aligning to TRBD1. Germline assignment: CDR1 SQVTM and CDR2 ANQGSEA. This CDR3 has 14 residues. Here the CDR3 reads CSVDDLGQGPSRDF. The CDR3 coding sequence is TGCAGCGTTGACGATTTGGGACAGGGGCCCTCGAGGGACTTC.

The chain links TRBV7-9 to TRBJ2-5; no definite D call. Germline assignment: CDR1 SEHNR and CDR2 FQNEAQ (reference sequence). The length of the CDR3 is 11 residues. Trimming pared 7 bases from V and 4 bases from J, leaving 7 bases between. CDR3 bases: TGTGCCAGCACCAGAAGAGAGACCCAGTACTTC. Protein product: CASTRRETQYF. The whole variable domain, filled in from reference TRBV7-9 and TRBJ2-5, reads DTGVSQNPRHKITKRGQNVTFRCDPISEHNRLYWYRQTLGQGPEFLTYFQNEAQLEKSRLLSDRFSAERPKGSFSTLEIQRTEQGDSAMYLCASTRRETQYFGPGTRLLVL.

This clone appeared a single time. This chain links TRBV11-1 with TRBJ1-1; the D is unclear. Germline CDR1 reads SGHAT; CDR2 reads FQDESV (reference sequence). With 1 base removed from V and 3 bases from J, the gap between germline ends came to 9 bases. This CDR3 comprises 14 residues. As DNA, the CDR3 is TGTGCCAGCAGCTTAGAAGCGGGGTACACTGAAGCTTTCTTT. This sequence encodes CASSLEAGYTEAFF.

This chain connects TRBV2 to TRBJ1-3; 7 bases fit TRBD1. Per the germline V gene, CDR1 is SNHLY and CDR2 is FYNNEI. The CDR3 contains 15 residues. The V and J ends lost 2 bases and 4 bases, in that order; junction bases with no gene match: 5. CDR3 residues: CASSEKGAGGNTIYF. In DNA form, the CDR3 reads TGTGCCAGCAGTGAAAAGGGGGCTGGAGGAAACACCATATATTTT.

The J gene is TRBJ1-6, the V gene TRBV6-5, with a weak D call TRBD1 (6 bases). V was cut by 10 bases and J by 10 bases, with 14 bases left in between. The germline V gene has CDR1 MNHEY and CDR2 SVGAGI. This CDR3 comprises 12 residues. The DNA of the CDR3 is TGTGCCACCCGACAGGCTAAATCACCCCTCCACTTT. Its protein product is CATRQAKSPLHF.

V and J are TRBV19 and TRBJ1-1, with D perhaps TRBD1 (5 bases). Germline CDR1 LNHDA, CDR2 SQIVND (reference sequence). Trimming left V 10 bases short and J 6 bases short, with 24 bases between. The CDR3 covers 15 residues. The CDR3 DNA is TGTGCCATCCTTACCGGGACTCAAACCCCCGCTGAAGCTTTCTTT. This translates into CAILTGTQTPAEAFF.

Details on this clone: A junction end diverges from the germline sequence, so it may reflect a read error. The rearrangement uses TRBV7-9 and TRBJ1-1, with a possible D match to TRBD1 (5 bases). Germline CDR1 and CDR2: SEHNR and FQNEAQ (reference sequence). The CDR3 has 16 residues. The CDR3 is CSSSVSRQRKNTEAFF. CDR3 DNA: TGTTCCAGCAGCGTAAGTCGACAGAGAAAGAACACTGAAGCTTTCTTT.

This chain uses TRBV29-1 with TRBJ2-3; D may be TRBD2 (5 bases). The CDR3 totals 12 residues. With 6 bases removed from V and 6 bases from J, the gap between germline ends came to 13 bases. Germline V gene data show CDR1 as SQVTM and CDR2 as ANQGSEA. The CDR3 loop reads CSVQATGDTQYF. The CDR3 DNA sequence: TGCAGCGTCCAGGCTACGGGGGATACGCAGTATTTT.

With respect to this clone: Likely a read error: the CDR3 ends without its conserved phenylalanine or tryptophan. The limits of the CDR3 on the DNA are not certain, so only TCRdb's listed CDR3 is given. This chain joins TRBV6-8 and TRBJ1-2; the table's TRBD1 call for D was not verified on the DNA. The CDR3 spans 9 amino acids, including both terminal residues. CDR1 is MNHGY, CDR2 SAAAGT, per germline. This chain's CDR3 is CASSYSDTV.

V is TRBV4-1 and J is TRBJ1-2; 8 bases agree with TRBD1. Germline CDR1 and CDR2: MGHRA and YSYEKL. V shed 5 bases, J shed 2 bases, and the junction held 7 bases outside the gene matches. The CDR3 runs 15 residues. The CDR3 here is CASSSGQGGNYGYTF. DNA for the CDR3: TGCGCCAGCAGCTCTGGACAGGGTGGGAACTATGGCTACACCTTC.

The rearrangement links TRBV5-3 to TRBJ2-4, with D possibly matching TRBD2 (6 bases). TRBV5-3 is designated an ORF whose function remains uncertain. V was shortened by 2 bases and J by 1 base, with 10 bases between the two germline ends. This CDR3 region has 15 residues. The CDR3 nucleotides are TGTGCCAGAAGCTTCGGGGGAACGGCCAAAAACATTCAGTACTTC. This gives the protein CARSFGGTAKNIQYF.

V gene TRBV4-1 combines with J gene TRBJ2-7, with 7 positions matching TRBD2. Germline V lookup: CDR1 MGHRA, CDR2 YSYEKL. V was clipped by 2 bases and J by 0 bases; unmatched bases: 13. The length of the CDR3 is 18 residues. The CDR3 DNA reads TGCGCCAGCAGCCAACGCTCCTCTGGGGGGGGTTTCTCCTACGAGCAGTACTTC. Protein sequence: CASSQRSSGGGFSYEQYF.

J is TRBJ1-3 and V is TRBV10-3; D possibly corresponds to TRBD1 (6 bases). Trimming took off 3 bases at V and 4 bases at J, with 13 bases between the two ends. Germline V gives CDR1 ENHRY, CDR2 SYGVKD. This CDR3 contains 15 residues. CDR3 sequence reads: CAISDTGKDGNTIYF. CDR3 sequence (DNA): TGTGCCATCAGTGACACAGGGAAGGACGGAAACACCATATATTTT.

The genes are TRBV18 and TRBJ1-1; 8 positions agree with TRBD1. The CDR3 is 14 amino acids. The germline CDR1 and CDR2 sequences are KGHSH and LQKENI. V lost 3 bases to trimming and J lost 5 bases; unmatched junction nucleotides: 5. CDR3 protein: CASSPGQGRTEAFF. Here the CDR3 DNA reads TGTGCCAGCTCACCCGGACAGGGAAGGACTGAAGCTTTCTTT.

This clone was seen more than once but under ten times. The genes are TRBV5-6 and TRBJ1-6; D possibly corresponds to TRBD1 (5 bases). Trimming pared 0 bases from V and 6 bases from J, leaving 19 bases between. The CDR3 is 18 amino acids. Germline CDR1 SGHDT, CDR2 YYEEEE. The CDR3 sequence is CASSLAGSGRFGNSPLHF. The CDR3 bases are TGTGCCAGCAGCTTGGCCGGGTCAGGGCGTTTCGGTAATTCACCCCTCCACTTT.

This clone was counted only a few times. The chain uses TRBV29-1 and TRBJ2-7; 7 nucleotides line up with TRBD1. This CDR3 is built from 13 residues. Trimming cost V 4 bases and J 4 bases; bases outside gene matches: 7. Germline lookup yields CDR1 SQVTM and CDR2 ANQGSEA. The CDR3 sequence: CSVAWDSRYEQYF. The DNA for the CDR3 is TGCAGCGTTGCTTGGGACAGCCGATACGAGCAGTACTTC.

CDR3 residues: CSAGQGTTGELFF. The CDR3 DNA sequence: TGCAGCGCGGGACAGGGAACGACCGGGGAGCTGTTTTTT. V and J are TRBV29-1 and TRBJ2-2; 9 bases are shared with TRBD1. Germline assignment: CDR1 SQVTM and CDR2 ANQGSEA. V trimming: 7 bases; J trimming: 5 bases; junction bases outside the gene matches: 5. The length of the CDR3 is 13 residues.

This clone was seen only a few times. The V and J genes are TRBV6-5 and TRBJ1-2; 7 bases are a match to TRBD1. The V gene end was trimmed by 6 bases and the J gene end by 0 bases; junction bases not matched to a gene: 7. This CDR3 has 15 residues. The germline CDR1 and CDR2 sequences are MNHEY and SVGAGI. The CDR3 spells CASRSRQGANYGYTF. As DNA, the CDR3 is TGTGCCAGCAGATCCCGACAGGGAGCTAACTATGGCTACACCTTC.

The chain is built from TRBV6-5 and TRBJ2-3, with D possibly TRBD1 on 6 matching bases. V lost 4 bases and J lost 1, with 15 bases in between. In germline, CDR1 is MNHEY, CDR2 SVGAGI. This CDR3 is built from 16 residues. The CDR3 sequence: CASSWAGPGGTDTQYF. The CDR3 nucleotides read TGTGCCAGCAGTTGGGCAGGCCCAGGGGGCACAGATACGCAGTATTTT.